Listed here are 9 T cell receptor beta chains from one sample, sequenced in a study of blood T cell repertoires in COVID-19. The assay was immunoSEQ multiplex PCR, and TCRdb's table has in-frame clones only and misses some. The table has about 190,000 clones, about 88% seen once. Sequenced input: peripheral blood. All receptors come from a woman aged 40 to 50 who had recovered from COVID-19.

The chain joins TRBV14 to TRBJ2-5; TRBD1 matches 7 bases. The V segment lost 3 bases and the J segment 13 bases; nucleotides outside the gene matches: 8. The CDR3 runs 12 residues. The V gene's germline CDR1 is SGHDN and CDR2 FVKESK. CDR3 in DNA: TGTGCCAGCAGCCATGTTCCGGGACAGCTGTACTTC. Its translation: CASSHVPGQLYF.

The CDR3 protein is CASPGPTGGDTGELFF. The CDR3 bases are TGCGCCAGCCCGGGCCCAACGGGAGGGGACACCGGGGAGCTGTTTTTT. The chain uses TRBV5-1 and TRBJ2-2, with 8 bases that match TRBD2. The J segment lost 3 bases and the V segment lost 7 bases, leaving 11 bases of the junction unmatched. Germline assignment: CDR1 SGHRS and CDR2 YFSETQ. This CDR3 has 16 amino acids.

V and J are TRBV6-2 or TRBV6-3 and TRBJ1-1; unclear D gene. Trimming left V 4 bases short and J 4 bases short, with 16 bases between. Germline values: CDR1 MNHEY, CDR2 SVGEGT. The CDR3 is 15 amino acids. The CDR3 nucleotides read TGTGCCAGCAGTTCTATGGTCGACTTGCGCACTGAAGCTTTCTTT. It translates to CASSSMVDLRTEAFF.

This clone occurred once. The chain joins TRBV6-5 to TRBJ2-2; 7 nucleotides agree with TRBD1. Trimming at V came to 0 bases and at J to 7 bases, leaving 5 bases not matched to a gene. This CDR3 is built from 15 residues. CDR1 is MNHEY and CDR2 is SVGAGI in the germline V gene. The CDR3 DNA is TGTGCCAGCAGTTACTCCACAGGGGTGAACGGGGAGCTGTTTTTT. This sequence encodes CASSYSTGVNGELFF.

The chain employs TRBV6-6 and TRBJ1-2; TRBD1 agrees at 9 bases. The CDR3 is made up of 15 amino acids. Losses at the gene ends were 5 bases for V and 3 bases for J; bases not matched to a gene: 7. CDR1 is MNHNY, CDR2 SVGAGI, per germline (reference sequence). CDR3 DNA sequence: TGTGCCAGCAGTGCCTTCAGACAGGGGGACTATGGCTACACCTTC. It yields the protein CASSAFRQGDYGYTF.

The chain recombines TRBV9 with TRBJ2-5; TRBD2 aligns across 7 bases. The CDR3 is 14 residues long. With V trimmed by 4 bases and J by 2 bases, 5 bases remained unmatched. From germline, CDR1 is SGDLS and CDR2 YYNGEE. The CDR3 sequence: CASSITSDQETQYF. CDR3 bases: TGTGCCAGCAGCATCACTAGCGATCAAGAGACCCAGTACTTC.

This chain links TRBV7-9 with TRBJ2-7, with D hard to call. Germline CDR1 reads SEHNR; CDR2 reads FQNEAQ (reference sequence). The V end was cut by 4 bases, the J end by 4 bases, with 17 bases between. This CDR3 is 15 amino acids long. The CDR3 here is CASSYPGQVNYEQYF. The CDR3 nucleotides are TGTGCCAGCAGCTATCCTGGGCAGGTTAATTACGAGCAGTACTTC.

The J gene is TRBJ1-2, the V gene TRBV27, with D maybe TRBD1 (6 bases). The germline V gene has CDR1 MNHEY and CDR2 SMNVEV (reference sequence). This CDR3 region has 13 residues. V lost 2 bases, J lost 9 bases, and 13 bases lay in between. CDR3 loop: CASSLPGDKRYTF. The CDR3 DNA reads TGTGCCAGCAGTTTACCAGGGGATAAGCGCTACACCTTC.

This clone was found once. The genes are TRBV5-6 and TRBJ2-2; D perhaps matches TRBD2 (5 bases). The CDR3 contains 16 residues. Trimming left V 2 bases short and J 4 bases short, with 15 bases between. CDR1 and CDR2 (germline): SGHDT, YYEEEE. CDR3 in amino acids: CASSLIETTLTGELFF. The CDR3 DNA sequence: TGTGCCAGCAGCTTAATTGAGACTACCCTCACCGGGGAGCTGTTTTTT.